The source of this T cell receptor beta chain is a study of blood T cells in healthy people across ages. Findings of the study overall: Both higher diversity and more naive CD4+ cells marked long-lived donors when set against aged donors.

Next came a second PCR, run for about 7 to 12 cycles, which used a sample-barcoded 5' primer along with a J-beta primer mix. TCRdb independently ran MiXCR on the 5' RACE reads; one entry per CDR3 protein. The sample includes 590,000 or so distinct CDR3 sequences, approximately 30% seen only once; the top ten take roughly 14%. In its sample, this clonotype was seen a few times. As yet, its antigen is unknown. Germline V gene data show CDR1 as PRHDT and CDR2 as FYEKMQ (reference sequence). The CDR3 runs 19 residues. Germline trimming cut 0 bases from V and 6 bases from J; bases unmatched to any gene: 12. Per sample, extraction of total RNA gave at least 6 micrograms in every case.

The sequenced sample consisted of blood. The receptor's source is an elderly woman in good health. The chain joins TRBV13 to TRBJ1-4; 11 bases line up with TRBD1. The DNA for the CDR3 is TGTGCCAGCAGCTTAGGCCACCCAACAAGGACAGGGGGCTATGAAAAACTGTTTTTT. Its protein product is CASSLGHPTRTGGYEKLFF.